The source of this T cell receptor (beta chain) is a study of CD4 T cells in relation to SARS-CoV-2 and coronaviruses. Libraries were prepared by immunoSEQ multiplex PCR; TCRdb keeps only in-frame clonotypes and omits some of them. The table records 36,000 or so clones, about three quarters of them present only once. The V and J ends lost 3 bases and 2 bases respectively, with 11 bases between them. Germline assignment: CDR1 SGDLS and CDR2 YYNGEE. The CDR3 extends over 14 amino acids. Comments on this clone: Antigen unknown.

This chain joins TRBV9 and TRBJ2-5; tentatively, D is TRBD1 (6 bases). Sequenced sample: memory CD4+ T cells from PBMCs, cultured in vitro. The TCR originated in an adult with COVID-19. The DNA for the CDR3 is TGTGCCAGCAGCGCCCTCGACAGGCAAGAGACCCAGTACTTC. This encodes CASSALDRQETQYF.